This TCR beta chain comes out of a study of OX40 agonist ivuxolimab in advanced cancers. Clones were sequenced by immunoSEQ multiplex PCR, and TCRdb holds only the in-frame ones, with some missing. The top ten hold roughly 0.52% of the sample, which has fewer than 100,000 clones, about 83% seen once. CDR3 length: 13 residues. Trimming took off 0 bases at V and 5 bases at J, with 7 bases between the two ends. Germline CDR1 is LGHNA and CDR2 is YNFKEQ. General observations from the study: Among expanded peripheral T cells, antigen specificity went undetermined.

A remark on this clone: Its antigen is undetermined.

This rearrangement joins TRBV4-2 to TRBJ2-5; unclear D gene. Sequencing was performed on CD4+ or CD8+ T cells sorted from blood, taken in a trial of the OX40 agonist ivuxolimab. This receptor was identified in an adult with an advanced solid tumor such as melanoma, head and neck, liver or kidney cancer. This CDR3 reads CASSQDLSETQYF. CDR3 coding DNA: TGTGCCAGCAGCCAAGATCTGAGCGAGACCCAGTACTTC.